These 8 T cell receptor beta chains came from one sample sequenced in a study of blood T cells in healthy people across ages. Primed by a sample-barcoded 5' primer and a J-beta primer mix, a second PCR proceeded for about 7 to 11 cycles. A single record per CDR3 protein comes from TCRdb applying MiXCR to the 5' RACE reads. Of 600,000 or so distinct CDR3 sequences listed, 25% to 35% are singletons. Sequencing was carried out using blood. The source is a woman aged 80 or over in good health.

This clonotype appeared many times. The gene calls are TRBV5-1 and TRBJ2-5; D is tentatively TRBD1 or TRBD2 (6 bases each). CDR3 size: 15 residues. The V gene lost 4 bases and the J gene lost 0 bases, with 13 bases spanning the gap. Per the germline V gene, CDR1 is SGHRS and CDR2 is YFSETQ. CDR3 in DNA: TGCGCCAGCAGCATTGTGGGGGGCAACCAAGAGACCCAGTACTTC. It is translated as CASSIVGGNQETQYF.

This clonotype occurred many times. The rearrangement joins TRBV20-1 to TRBJ1-5; 8 bases agree with TRBD1. CDR3 length: 15 residues. Germline loops: CDR1 DFQATT, CDR2 SNEGSKA (reference sequence). Trimming took 1 base from V and 4 from J; bases not matched to a gene: 6. CDR3 coding DNA: TGCAGTGCTAGAGGGACAGGGACGGTGAATCAGCCCCAGCATTTT. Amino acid sequence: CSARGTGTVNQPQHF.

This clonotype has at least ten counts. The chain uses TRBV7-2 and TRBJ2-3, with D hard to call. The CDR3 sequence is 14 residues long. CDR1 SGHTA and CDR2 FQGNSA come from the germline V gene. V was pared by 5 bases and J by 2 bases, with 11 bases between. Here the CDR3 reads CASSVGQNTDTQYF. The CDR3 DNA is TGTGCCAGCAGCGTTGGGCAAAACACAGATACGCAGTATTTT.

This clonotype has at least ten counts. V and J are TRBV6-2 or TRBV6-3 and TRBJ1-1, with 8 bases that match TRBD1. The CDR3 is 13 residues long. Unmatched junction bases numbered 3, after V lost 7 bases and J lost 2 bases. In germline, CDR1 is MNHEY, CDR2 SVGEGT. Here the CDR3 DNA reads TGTGCCAGCAACGGACAGGGAAACACTGAAGCTTTCTTT. This encodes CASNGQGNTEAFF.

This clonotype was seen a few times. V gene TRBV7-2 combines with J gene TRBJ2-7; TRBD2 agrees at 11 bases. Germline V gives CDR1 SGHTA, CDR2 FQGNSA. The V gene end was trimmed by 5 bases and the J gene end by 0 bases; junction bases not matched to a gene: 6. The CDR3 sequence is 16 residues long. The CDR3 reads CASSLASGGNSYEQYF. CDR3 bases: TGTGCCAGCAGCCTGGCTAGCGGGGGGAACTCCTACGAGCAGTACTTC. Looking up the rest from reference TRBV7-2 and TRBJ2-7 gives the full variable domain: GAGVSQSPSNKVTEKGKDVELRCDPISGHTALYWYRQSLGQGLEFLIYFQGNSAPDKSGLPSDRFSAERTGGSVSTLTIQRTQQEDSAVYLCASSLASGGNSYEQYFGPGTRLTVT.

This chain joins TRBV28 and TRBJ2-7, with 7 bases that match TRBD1. Germline-derived CDR1 and CDR2 are MDHEN and SYDVKM. V shed 10 bases, J shed 0 bases, and the junction held 18 bases outside the gene matches. This CDR3 is built from 17 residues. The CDR3 here is CAIQRTGDAIGSYEQYF. Here the CDR3 DNA reads TGTGCCATCCAACGGACAGGCGACGCGATAGGCTCCTACGAGCAGTACTTC.

This clonotype was seen a few times. The chain couples TRBV28 to TRBJ2-7; TRBD2 matches at 14 bases. The DNA end is a closer match to TRBJ2-5, so the J assignment may be wrong. Per the germline V gene, CDR1 is MDHEN and CDR2 is SYDVKM. The CDR3 sequence is 22 residues long. The CDR3 bases are TGTGCCAGCAGTTCAATTCGGCCATTAATTTCAGGGACTAGCGGGAGTTGGAAGACCCAGTACTTC. Translation: CASSSIRPLISGTSGSWKTQYF.

In its sample, this clonotype was seen a few times. The chain has TRBV7-9 and TRBJ1-1; no firm D call. The germline gives CDR1 SEHNR, CDR2 FQNEAQ (reference sequence). The V and J ends lost 5 bases and 2 bases respectively, with 6 bases between them. This CDR3 has 12 residues. In DNA, the CDR3 is TGTGCCAGCAGCCGTGAAAACACTGAAGCTTTCTTT. It encodes CASSRENTEAFF. Drawing the rest from reference TRBV7-9 and TRBJ1-1, the complete variable domain is DTGVSQNPRHKITKRGQNVTFRCDPISEHNRLYWYRQTLGQGPEFLTYFQNEAQLEKSRLLSDRFSAERPKGSFSTLEIQRTEQGDSAMYLCASSRENTEAFFGQGTRLTVV.